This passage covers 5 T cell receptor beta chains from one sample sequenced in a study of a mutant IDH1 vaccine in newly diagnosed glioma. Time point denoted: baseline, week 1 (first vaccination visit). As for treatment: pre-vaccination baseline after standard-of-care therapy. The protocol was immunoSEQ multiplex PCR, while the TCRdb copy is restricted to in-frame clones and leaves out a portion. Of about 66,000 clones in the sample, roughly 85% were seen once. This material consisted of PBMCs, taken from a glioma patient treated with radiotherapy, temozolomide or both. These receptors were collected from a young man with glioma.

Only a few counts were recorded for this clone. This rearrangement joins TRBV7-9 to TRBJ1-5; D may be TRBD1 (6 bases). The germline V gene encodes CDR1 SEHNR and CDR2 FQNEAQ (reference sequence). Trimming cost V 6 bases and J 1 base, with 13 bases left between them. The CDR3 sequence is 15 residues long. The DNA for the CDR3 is TGTGCCAGCAGTTCACAGGGTGGCAGCAATCAGCCCCAGCATTTT. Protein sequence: CASSSQGGSNQPQHF.

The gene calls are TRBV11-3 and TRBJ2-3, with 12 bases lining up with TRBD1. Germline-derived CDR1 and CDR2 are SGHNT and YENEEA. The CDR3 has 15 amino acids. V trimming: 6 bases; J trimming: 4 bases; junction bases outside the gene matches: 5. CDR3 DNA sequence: TGTGCCAGCAGTTGGGACAGGGGGCGCCCAGATACGCAGTATTTT. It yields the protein CASSWDRGRPDTQYF.

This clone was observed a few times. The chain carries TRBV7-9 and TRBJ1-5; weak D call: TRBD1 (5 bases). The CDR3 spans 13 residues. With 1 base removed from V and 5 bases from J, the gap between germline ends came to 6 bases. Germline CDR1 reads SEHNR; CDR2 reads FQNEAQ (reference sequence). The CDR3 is CASSLEGDQPQHF. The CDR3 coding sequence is TGTGCCAGCAGCTTAGAAGGGGATCAGCCCCAGCATTTT.

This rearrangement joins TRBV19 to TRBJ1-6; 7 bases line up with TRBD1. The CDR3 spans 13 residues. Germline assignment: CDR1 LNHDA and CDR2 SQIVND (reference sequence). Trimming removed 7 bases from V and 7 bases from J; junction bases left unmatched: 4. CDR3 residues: CASNGQANSPLHF. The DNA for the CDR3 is TGTGCCAGTAACGGACAGGCCAATTCACCCCTCCACTTT.

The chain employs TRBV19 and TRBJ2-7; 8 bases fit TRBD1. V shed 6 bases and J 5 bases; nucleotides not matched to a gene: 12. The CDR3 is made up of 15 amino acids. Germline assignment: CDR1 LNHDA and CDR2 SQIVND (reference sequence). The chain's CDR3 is CASRTQGAGQDEQYF. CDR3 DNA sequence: TGTGCCAGTAGGACCCAGGGGGCGGGTCAGGACGAGCAGTACTTC. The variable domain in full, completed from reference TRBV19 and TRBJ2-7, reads DGGITQSPKYLFRKEGQNVTLSCEQNLNHDAMYWYRQDPGQGLRLIYYSQIVNDFQKGDIAEGYSVSREKKESFPLTVTSAQKNPTAFYLCASRTQGAGQDEQYFGPGTRLTVT.